Each of the 23 T cell receptor beta chains below was sequenced from the same sample in a study of T cell repertoires in ileal Crohn's disease. Using immunoSEQ multiplex PCR, the repertoire was profiled, and TCRdb retains in-frame clones only, with some absent. The table has 15,000 to 20,000 clones, 75% to 90% seen once. Material for sequencing was ileal tissue. The receptors here all came from an adult with Crohn's disease.

The rearrangement links TRBV6-5 to TRBJ1-3; TRBD1 agrees at 8 bases. This CDR3 is built from 14 residues. J was trimmed by 2 bases and V by 7 bases; bases with no gene match: 4. Per the germline V gene, CDR1 is MNHEY and CDR2 is SVGAGI. This chain's CDR3 is CASTPDRAGNTIYF. The DNA of the CDR3 is TGTGCCAGCACCCCGGACAGGGCTGGAAACACCATATATTTT.

V is TRBV6-5 and J is TRBJ2-7; 8 positions match TRBD1. The CDR3 has 15 residues. Germline assignment: CDR1 MNHEY and CDR2 SVGAGI. V dropped 7 bases and J dropped 6; count of bases not matched to a gene: 14. The CDR3 here is CASTPGGALVGEQYF. CDR3 nucleotide sequence: TGTGCCAGCACCCCAGGGGGCGCATTGGTTGGCGAGCAGTACTTC.

The chain employs TRBV30 and TRBJ1-5; D gene uncertain. V lost 1 base and J 4 bases, leaving 8 bases between the germline ends. The CDR3 has 13 amino acids. CDR1 is GTSNPN and CDR2 is SVGIG in the germline V gene (reference sequence). The CDR3 DNA follows: TGTGCCTGGAGTGCGGACTTGAATCAGCCCCAGCATTTT. It is translated as CAWSADLNQPQHF.

The genes are TRBV5-6 and TRBJ2-5; 8 positions match TRBD2. The CDR3 contains 15 residues. CDR1 is SGHDT and CDR2 is YYEEEE in the germline V gene. J lost 3 bases, V lost 1 base, and 5 bases had no gene match. The CDR3 region has the DNA TGTGCCAGCAGCTTGAGTACGGGGGGGAAAGAGACCCAGTACTTC. The encoded protein is CASSLSTGGKETQYF.

The V and J genes are TRBV5-1 and TRBJ2-7, with 15 bases matching TRBD2. Germline loops: CDR1 SGHRS, CDR2 YFSETQ. CDR3 size: 15 residues. The ends lost 4 bases at V and 6 bases at J; junction bases unmatched: 5. The CDR3 sequence: CASSPGTSGGTEQYF. In DNA, the CDR3 is TGCGCCAGCAGCCCGGGGACTAGCGGGGGGACCGAGCAGTACTTC.

Concerning this clone: One end of the junction varies from germline; a read error may be responsible. The V and J genes are TRBV7-7 and TRBJ2-5; unclear D gene. From germline, CDR1 is SSHAT and CDR2 FNYEAQ (reference sequence). This CDR3 has 14 amino acids. Here the CDR3 DNA reads TGTGCTAGCAGCACCTCGCGGAGCAAAGAGACCCAGTACTTC. Residues: CASSTSRSKETQYF.

The chain combines TRBV27 with TRBJ2-7, with no clear D. Germline V gene sequence: CDR1 MNHEY, CDR2 SMNVEV (reference sequence). Trimming cost V 0 bases and J 4 bases, with 10 bases left between them. This CDR3 is 14 amino acids long. DNA of the CDR3: TGTGCCAGCAGTTTATCTTACAGCTCATACGAGCAGTACTTC. Protein sequence: CASSLSYSSYEQYF.

This clone has a handful of counts. The genes are TRBV5-1 and TRBJ1-1, with D hard to call. This CDR3 region has 13 residues. In germline, CDR1 is SGHRS, CDR2 YFSETQ. V lost 2 bases, J lost 5 bases, and 10 bases lay in between. CDR3 in DNA: TGCGCCAGCAGCTTTGGATCGGGAACTGAAGCTTTCTTT. Translating gives CASSFGSGTEAFF.

The chain is built from TRBV9 and TRBJ1-3; possible D gene TRBD1, 6 bases. The CDR3 consists of 15 residues. Trimming took 0 bases from V and 4 from J, leaving 11 bases between them. In germline, CDR1 is SGDLS, CDR2 YYNGEE. DNA of the CDR3: TGTGCCAGCAGCGTAGATGGACAGCCCGGAAACACCATATATTTT. Its protein is CASSVDGQPGNTIYF.

The chain carries TRBV30 and TRBJ1-1; a possible D gene is TRBD1 (6 bases). This CDR3 region has 14 residues. Deletions cut 2 bases from V and 4 bases from J, with 14 bases between. Germline V gene sequence: CDR1 GTSNPN, CDR2 SVGIG (reference sequence). CDR3 bases: TGTGCCTGGAGTCGGAATCAGGGGATCACTGAAGCTTTCTTT. The encoded protein is CAWSRNQGITEAFF.

This chain links TRBV5-6 with TRBJ1-4; no reliable D call. The germline CDR1 and CDR2 sequences are SGHDT and YYEEEE. V was trimmed by 1 base and J by 8 bases, leaving 6 bases between them. The CDR3 is 12 residues long. CDR3 nucleotide sequence: TGTGCCAGCAGCTTGCGGAGGGAAAAACTGTTTTTT. Translation gives CASSLRREKLFF.

This clone was detected a few times. J is TRBJ2-3 and V is TRBV6-4; TRBD2 is a possible D gene (5 bases). The CDR3 contains 14 residues. The V gene lost 3 bases and the J gene lost 2 bases, with 9 bases spanning the gap. The germline CDR1 and CDR2 sequences are MRHNA and SNTAGT. The CDR3 protein is CASSEASFTDTQYF. The CDR3 coding sequence is TGTGCCAGCAGTGAGGCTAGCTTCACAGATACGCAGTATTTT.

The chain couples TRBV7-2 to TRBJ1-6; 10 bases line up with TRBD1. Per germline, CDR1 SGHTA and CDR2 FQGNSA. The CDR3 is 15 residues long. Trimming removed 5 bases from V and 10 bases from J; junction bases left unmatched: 8. Here the CDR3 reads CASSTRQGARSPLHF. CDR3 in DNA: TGTGCCAGCAGCACGCGACAGGGGGCTAGATCACCCCTCCACTTT.

The chain carries TRBV30 and TRBJ2-4; TRBD1 agrees at 8 bases. Germline CDR1 reads GTSNPN; CDR2 reads SVGIG (reference sequence). The V gene end was trimmed by 2 bases and the J gene end by 2 bases; junction bases not matched to a gene: 5. The CDR3 is made up of 15 amino acids. This CDR3 reads CAWSIRDRTKNIQYF. CDR3 bases: TGTGCCTGGAGTATCAGGGACAGGACCAAAAACATTCAGTACTTC.

CDR3 region: CASSFSPYNEQFF. The CDR3 DNA sequence: TGCGCCAGCAGCTTCAGTCCCTACAATGAGCAGTTCTTC. V is TRBV5-1 and J is TRBJ2-1; D gene ambiguous. Germline V lookup: CDR1 SGHRS, CDR2 YFSETQ. The CDR3 is 13 residues long. With 2 bases removed from V and 2 bases from J, the gap between germline ends came to 5 bases. Drawing the rest from reference TRBV5-1 and TRBJ2-1, the complete variable domain is KAGVTQTPRYLIKTRGQQVTLSCSPISGHRSVSWYQQTPGQGLQFLFEYFSETQRNKGNFPGRFSGRQFSNSRSEMNVSTLELGDSALYLCASSFSPYNEQFFGPGTRLTVL.

This chain connects TRBV4-1 to TRBJ2-5; maybe TRBD2 (7 bases). Matching the DNA end better, TRBJ2-7 makes the J call doubtful. Germline assignment: CDR1 MGHRA and CDR2 YSYEKL. The CDR3 loop spans 15 amino acids. The CDR3: CASSQDKGDYYEQYF. The CDR3 nucleotides are TGCGCCAGCAGCCAAGATAAGGGGGACTACTACGAGCAGTACTTC.

The chain couples TRBV7-2 to TRBJ1-4; TRBD1 matches at 9 bases. CDR3 size: 15 residues. Trimming cost V 4 bases and J 7 bases; bases outside gene matches: 7. CDR1 is SGHTA, CDR2 FQGNSA, per germline. The CDR3 protein is CASSSQGQGGEKLFF. The CDR3 DNA reads as TGTGCCAGCAGCTCCCAGGGACAGGGAGGTGAAAAACTGTTTTTT. Together with reference TRBV7-2 and TRBJ1-4, the CDR3 gives the full variable domain: GAGVSQSPSNKVTEKGKDVELRCDPISGHTALYWYRQSLGQGLEFLIYFQGNSAPDKSGLPSDRFSAERTGGSVSTLTIQRTQQEDSAVYLCASSSQGQGGEKLFFGSGTQLSVL.

The V call is TRBV5-1, the J call TRBJ2-5; D not resolved. Germline V gene lookup returns CDR1 SGHRS and CDR2 YFSETQ. The CDR3 is made up of 15 amino acids. V was pared by 1 base and J by 2 bases, with 12 bases between. The CDR3 nucleotides are TGCGCCAGCAGCTTGTTTGTGACACAGCAAGAGACCCAGTACTTC. Translated: CASSLFVTQQETQYF.

CDR3: CASSQDRGLPKTGKEAQETQYF. The CDR3 region has the DNA TGTGCCAGCAGCCAGGACAGGGGGCTGCCAAAAACGGGGAAGGAGGCCCAAGAGACCCAGTACTTC. The rearrangement joins TRBV7-3 to TRBJ2-5; 11 bases match TRBD1. Germline V gene data show CDR1 as SGHTA and CDR2 as FQGTGA. Losses at the gene ends were 5 bases for V and 1 base for J; bases not matched to a gene: 24. CDR3 length equals 22 residues.

J is TRBJ2-2 and V is TRBV5-6; D possibly corresponds to TRBD2 (5 bases). Trimming shortened V by 6 bases and J by 8 bases, and 11 bases separated the two germline ends. The CDR3 loop spans 12 amino acids. CDR1 SGHDT and CDR2 YYEEEE come from the germline V gene. The CDR3 bases are TGTGCCAGCATCTCACCGGGGGGGGAGCTGTTTTTT. Encoded protein: CASISPGGELFF.

In regard to this clone: Other nucleotide sequences from this sample produce the same CDR3. The V call is TRBV6-1, the J call TRBJ2-1; a weak D match, TRBD2 (5 bases). There are 14 residues in the CDR3. Trimming took 6 bases from V and 7 from J, leaving 16 bases between them. Germline V gives CDR1 MNHNS, CDR2 SASEGT. The CDR3 nucleotides are TGTGCCAGCAGACTAGACCTCCCTCGGAATGAGCAGTTCTTC. Its translation is CASRLDLPRNEQFF.

This clone was observed a few times. This chain uses TRBV6-5 with TRBJ1-6; D unclear. Germline CDR1 and CDR2: MNHEY and SVGAGI. Trimming pared 5 bases from V and 10 bases from J, leaving 12 bases between. The CDR3 spans 13 residues. In nucleotides, the CDR3 is TGTGCCAGCAGTCGCAGGATCGGATCACCCCTCCACTTT. This gives the protein CASSRRIGSPLHF.

This chain uses TRBV6-5 with TRBJ2-2, with D possibly matching TRBD1 (6 bases). V was pared by 6 bases and J by 1 base, with 9 bases between. This CDR3 has 14 residues. CDR1 and CDR2 from the germline V gene are MNHEY and SVGAGI. This CDR3 is CASRRTENTGELFF. The CDR3 DNA reads as TGTGCCAGCAGGAGGACAGAGAACACCGGGGAGCTGTTTTTT.